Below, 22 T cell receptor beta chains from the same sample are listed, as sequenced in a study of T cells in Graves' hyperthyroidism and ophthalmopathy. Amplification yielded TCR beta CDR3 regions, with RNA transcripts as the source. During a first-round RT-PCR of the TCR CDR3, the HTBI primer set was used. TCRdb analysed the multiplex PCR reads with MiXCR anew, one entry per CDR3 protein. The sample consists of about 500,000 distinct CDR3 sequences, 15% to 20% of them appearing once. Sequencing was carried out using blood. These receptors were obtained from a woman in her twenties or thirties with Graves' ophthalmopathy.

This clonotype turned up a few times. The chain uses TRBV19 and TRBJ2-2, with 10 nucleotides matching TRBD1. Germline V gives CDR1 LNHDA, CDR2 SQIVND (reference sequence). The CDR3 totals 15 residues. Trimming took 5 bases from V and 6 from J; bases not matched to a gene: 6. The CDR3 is CASSQTGGDPGELFF. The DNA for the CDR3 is TGTGCCAGTAGTCAGACAGGGGGCGATCCCGGGGAGCTGTTTTTT.

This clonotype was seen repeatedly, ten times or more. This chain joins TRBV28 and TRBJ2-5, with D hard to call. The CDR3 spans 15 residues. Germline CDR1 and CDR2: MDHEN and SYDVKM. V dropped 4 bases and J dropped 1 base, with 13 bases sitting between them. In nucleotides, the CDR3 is TGTGCCAGCAGTTCCACTGGCAGGCTCCAAGAGACCCAGTACTTC. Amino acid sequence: CASSSTGRLQETQYF.

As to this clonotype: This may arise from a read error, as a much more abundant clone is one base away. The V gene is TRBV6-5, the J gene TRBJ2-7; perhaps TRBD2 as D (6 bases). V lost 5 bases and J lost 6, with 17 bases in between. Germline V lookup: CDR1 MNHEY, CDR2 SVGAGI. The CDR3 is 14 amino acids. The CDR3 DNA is TGTGCCAGCAGTCAACTAGCTTGGTCCCTCGAGCAGTACTTC. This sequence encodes CASSQLAWSLEQYF.

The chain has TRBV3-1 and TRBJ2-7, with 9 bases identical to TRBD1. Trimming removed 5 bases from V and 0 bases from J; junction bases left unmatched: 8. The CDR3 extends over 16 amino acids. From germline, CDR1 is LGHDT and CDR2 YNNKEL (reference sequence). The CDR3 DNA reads TGTGCCAGCAGCGGGGGGGGACAGGGCCCCTCCTACGAGCAGTACTTC. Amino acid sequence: CASSGGGQGPSYEQYF.

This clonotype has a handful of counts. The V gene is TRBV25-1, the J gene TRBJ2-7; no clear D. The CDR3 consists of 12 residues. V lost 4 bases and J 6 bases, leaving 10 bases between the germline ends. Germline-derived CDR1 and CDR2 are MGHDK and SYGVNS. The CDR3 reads CASSAPLREQYF. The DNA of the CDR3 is TGTGCCAGCAGTGCTCCTCTTCGCGAGCAGTACTTC.

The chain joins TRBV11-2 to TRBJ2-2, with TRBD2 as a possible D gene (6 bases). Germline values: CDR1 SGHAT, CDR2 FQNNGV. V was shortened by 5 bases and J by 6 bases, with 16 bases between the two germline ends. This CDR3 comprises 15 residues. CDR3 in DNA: TGTGCCAGCAGCCTTGAACCCGGAGGGGCCGGGGAGCTGTTTTTT. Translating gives CASSLEPGGAGELFF.

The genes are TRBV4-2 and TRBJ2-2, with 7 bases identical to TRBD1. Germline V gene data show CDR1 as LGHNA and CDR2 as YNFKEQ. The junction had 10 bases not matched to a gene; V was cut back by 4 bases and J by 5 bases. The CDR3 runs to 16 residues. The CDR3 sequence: CASSPSIQGVTGELFF. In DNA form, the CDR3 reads TGTGCCAGCAGCCCATCTATTCAGGGGGTTACCGGGGAGCTGTTTTTT.

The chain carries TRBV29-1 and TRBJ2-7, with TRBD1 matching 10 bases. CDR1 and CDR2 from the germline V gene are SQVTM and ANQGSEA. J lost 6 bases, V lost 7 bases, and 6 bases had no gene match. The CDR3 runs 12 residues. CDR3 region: CSGRQGAGEQYF. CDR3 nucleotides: TGCAGCGGACGACAGGGGGCGGGCGAGCAGTACTTC.

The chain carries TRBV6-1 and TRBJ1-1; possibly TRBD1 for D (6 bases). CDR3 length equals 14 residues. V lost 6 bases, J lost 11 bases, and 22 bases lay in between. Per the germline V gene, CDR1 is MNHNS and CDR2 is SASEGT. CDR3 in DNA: TGTGCCAGCAGCCAAGACGAAGGGGGAAAGAAGGCTTTCTTT. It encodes CASSQDEGGKKAFF.

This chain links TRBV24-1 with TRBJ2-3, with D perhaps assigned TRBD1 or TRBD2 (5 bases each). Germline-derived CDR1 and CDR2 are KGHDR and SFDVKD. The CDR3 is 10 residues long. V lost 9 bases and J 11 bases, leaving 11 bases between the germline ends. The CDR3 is CATGDERQYF. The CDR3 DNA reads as TGTGCCACCGGGGACGAACGGCAGTATTTT.

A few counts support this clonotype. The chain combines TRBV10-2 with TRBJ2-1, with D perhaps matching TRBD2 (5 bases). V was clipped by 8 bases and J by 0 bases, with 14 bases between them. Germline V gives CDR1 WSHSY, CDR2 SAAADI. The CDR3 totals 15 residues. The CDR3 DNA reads TGCGCCAGCGAGGAGGTCTTGAGCTCCTACAATGAGCAGTTCTTC. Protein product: CASEEVLSSYNEQFF.

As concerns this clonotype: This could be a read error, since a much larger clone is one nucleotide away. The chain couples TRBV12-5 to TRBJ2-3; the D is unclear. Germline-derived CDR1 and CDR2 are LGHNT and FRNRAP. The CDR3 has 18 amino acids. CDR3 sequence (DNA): TGTGCTAGTGGTTTGGTACTGTCCCAGGTCACTGGCACAGATACGCAGGATTTT. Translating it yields CASGLVLSQVTGTDTQDF.

Here the CDR3 DNA reads TGCAGTGCTAGACCCCTAGCGGAGCTTTACGAGCAGTACTTC. This codes for CSARPLAELYEQYF. The chain employs TRBV20-1 and TRBJ2-7, with 7 bases matching TRBD2. Trimming removed 2 bases from V and 4 bases from J; junction bases left unmatched: 8. The CDR3 is 14 residues long. Germline-derived CDR1 and CDR2 are DFQATT and SNEGSKA (reference sequence).

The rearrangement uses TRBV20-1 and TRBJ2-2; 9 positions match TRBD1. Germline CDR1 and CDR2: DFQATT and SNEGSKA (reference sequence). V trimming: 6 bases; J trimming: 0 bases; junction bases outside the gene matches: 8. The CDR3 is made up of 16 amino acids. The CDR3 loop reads CSARGGTGSNTGELFF. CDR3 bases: TGCAGTGCGCGAGGCGGGACAGGGTCGAACACCGGGGAGCTGTTTTTT.

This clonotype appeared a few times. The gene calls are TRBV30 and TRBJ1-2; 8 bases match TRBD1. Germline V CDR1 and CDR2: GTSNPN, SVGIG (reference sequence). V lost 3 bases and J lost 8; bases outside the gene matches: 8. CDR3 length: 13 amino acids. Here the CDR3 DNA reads TGTGCCTGGAGGGAACAGGGGGTGAGCGGCTACACCTTC. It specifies CAWREQGVSGYTF.

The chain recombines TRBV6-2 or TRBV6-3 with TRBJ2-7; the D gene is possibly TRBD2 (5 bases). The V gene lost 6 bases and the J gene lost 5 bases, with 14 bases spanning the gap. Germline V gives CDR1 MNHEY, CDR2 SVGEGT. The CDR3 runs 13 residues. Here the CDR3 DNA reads TGTGCCAGCAGCCGGACGGACGGGGACGAGCAGTACTTC. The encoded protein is CASSRTDGDEQYF.

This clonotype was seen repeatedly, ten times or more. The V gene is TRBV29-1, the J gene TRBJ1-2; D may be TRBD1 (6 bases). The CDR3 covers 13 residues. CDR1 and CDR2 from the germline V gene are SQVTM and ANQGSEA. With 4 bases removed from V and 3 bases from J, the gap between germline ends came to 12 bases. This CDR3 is CSVATGIDYGYTF. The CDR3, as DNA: TGCAGCGTTGCTACAGGGATCGACTATGGCTACACCTTC. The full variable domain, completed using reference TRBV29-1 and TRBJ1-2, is SAVISQKPSRDICQRGTSLTIQCQVDSQVTMMFWYRQQPGQSLTLIATANQGSEATYESGFVIDKFPISRPNLTFSTLTVSNMSPEDSSIYLCSVATGIDYGYTFGSGTRLTVV.

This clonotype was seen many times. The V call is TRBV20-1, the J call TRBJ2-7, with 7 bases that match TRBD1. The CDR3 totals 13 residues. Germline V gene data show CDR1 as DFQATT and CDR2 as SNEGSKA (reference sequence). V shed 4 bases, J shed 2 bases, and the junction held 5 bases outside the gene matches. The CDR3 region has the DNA TGCAGTGCTACCCCTAGGGGGCCCTACGAGCAGTACTTC. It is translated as CSATPRGPYEQYF.

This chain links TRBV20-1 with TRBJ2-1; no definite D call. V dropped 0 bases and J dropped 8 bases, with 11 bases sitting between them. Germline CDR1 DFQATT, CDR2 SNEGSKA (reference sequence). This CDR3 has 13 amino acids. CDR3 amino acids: CSAREGYFYEQFF. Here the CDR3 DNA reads TGCAGTGCTAGAGAGGGCTATTTCTATGAGCAGTTCTTC.

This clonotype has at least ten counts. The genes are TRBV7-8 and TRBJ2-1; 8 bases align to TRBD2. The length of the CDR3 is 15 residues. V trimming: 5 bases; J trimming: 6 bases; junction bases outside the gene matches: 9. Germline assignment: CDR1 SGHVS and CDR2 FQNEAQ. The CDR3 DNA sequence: TGTGCCAGCAGCCCCGGGCTAGCGGGTACCAATGAGCAGTTCTTC. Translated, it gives CASSPGLAGTNEQFF.

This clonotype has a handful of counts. CDR3 DNA: TGTGCCAGCAGTCTCCTTGGACGATCATTCTCAGGGTCCCAAGGGCAAGAGACCCAGTACTTC. Protein: CASSLLGRSFSGSQGQETQYF. V is TRBV12-3 or TRBV12-4 and J is TRBJ2-5, with a weak D call TRBD1 (5 bases). The V and J ends lost 5 bases and 2 bases respectively, with 33 bases between them. The CDR3 loop spans 21 amino acids.

Written as DNA, the CDR3 is TGTGCCAGCAGCTTCGACAGGCAAAGGGAGCACGAGCAGTACTTC. Residues: CASSFDRQREHEQYF. V and J are TRBV5-6 and TRBJ2-7; D may be TRBD1 (6 bases). This CDR3 is built from 15 residues. V was shortened by 2 bases and J by 5 bases, with 17 bases between the two germline ends. Germline assignment: CDR1 SGHDT and CDR2 YYEEEE.